This T cell receptor beta chain was sequenced in a study of T-cell reconstitution after alpha-beta-depleted transplantation in children. Germline CDR1 and CDR2: MDHEN and SYDVKM. There are 12 residues in the CDR3. Trimming cost V 6 bases and J 4 bases; bases outside gene matches: 0. This clonotype occurred many times. The authors prepared the TCRbeta library with unique molecular identifiers. Each CDR3 protein gets one entry after TCRdb re-called the PCR reads with MiXCR. The sample has about half a million distinct CDR3 sequences, under 15% seen once. The chain couples TRBV28 to TRBJ1-2, with TRBD1 matching over 9 bases. The clonotype was recovered from a human donor who donated a stem cell graft to a child with combined immunodeficiency. The material was PBMCs from the stem cell graft donor, obtained from the stem cell graft. The CDR3 DNA is TGTGCCAGCAGGACAGGGGGCTATGGCTACACCTTC. Its translation is CASRTGGYGYTF.